Listed below are T cell receptor beta chains from one sample, sequenced in a study of T cell responses to AZD1222 COVID-19 vaccine. Clones were sequenced by immunoSEQ multiplex PCR, and TCRdb holds only the in-frame ones, with some missing. The table has over 100,000 clones, 91% seen once; the top ten hold 7.5%. This material consisted of peripheral blood, taken on day 0 of AZD1222 vaccination. The receptors originated from an adult in good health. CDR3s include the opening cysteine and the closing phenylalanine or tryptophan. A D gene is named only where the DNA matches it firmly. For some rows the clone size is stated as once, few or many, or as a class when expanded; others skip it.

D gene: TRBD1
V gene: TRBV27
clone size: -
J gene: TRBJ2-1
CDR3 protein: CASGGQGAYNEQFF
CDR3 DNA: TGTGCCAGCGGGGGACAGGGGGCCTACAATGAGCAGTTCTTC

D gene: -
V gene: TRBV11-3
clone size: -
J gene: TRBJ2-7
CDR3 protein: CASSSIGTLGGEQYF
CDR3 DNA: TGTGCCAGCAGCTCCATCGGGACCCTGGGCGGCGAGCAGTACTTC

D gene: -
V gene: TRBV30
clone size: -
J gene: TRBJ1-1
CDR3 protein: CAWSPRTSRAFVPEAFF
CDR3 DNA: TGTGCCTGGAGTCCGCGAACCTCCAGGGCCTTCGTCCCTGAAGCTTTCTTT

D gene: TRBD1
V gene: TRBV6-5
clone size: -
J gene: TRBJ1-5
CDR3 protein: CATPPRDRDQPQHF
CDR3 DNA: TGTGCCACCCCCCCTCGGGACAGGGATCAGCCCCAGCATTTT

D gene: -
V gene: TRBV12-3/TRBV12-4
clone size: -
J gene: TRBJ1-2
CDR3 protein: CASSGGYYGYTF
CDR3 DNA: TGTGCCAGCAGCGGGGGGTACTATGGCTACACCTTC

D gene: -
V gene: TRBV3-1/TRBV3-2
clone size: -
J gene: TRBJ2-7
CDR3 protein: CASSPRAKGYEQYF
CDR3 DNA: TGTGCCAGCAGCCCGCGGGCCAAAGGGTACGAGCAGTACTTC

D gene: -
V gene: TRBV28
clone size: -
J gene: TRBJ2-6
CDR3 protein: CASSTGANVLTF
CDR3 DNA: TGTGCCAGCAGTACCGGGGCCAACGTCCTGACTTTC

D gene: TRBD1
V gene: TRBV29-1
clone size: -
J gene: TRBJ1-1
CDR3 protein: CSTRQGTLNTEAFF
CDR3 DNA: TGCAGCACCAGACAGGGGACTCTGAACACTGAAGCTTTCTTT

D gene: -
V gene: TRBV7-9
clone size: -
J gene: TRBJ1-5
CDR3 protein: CASSLGGSQPQHF
CDR3 DNA: TGTGCCAGCAGCTTAGGAGGGAGTCAGCCCCAGCATTTT

D gene: -
V gene: TRBV4-1
clone size: once
J gene: TRBJ1-5
CDR3 protein: CASSQEGGGPNQPQHF
CDR3 DNA: TGCGCCAGCAGCCAAGAAGGAGGAGGGCCCAATCAGCCCCAGCATTTT

D gene: TRBD1
V gene: TRBV19
clone size: -
J gene: TRBJ1-1
CDR3 protein: CASSQGGNMNTEAFF
CDR3 DNA: TGTGCCAGTAGCCAGGGGGGCAACATGAACACTGAAGCTTTCTTT

D gene: -
V gene: TRBV18
clone size: -
J gene: TRBJ1-5
CDR3 protein: CASSPFPGGEWSNQPQHF
CDR3 DNA: TGTGCCAGCTCACCGTTCCCCGGGGGAGAATGGAGCAATCAGCCCCAGCATTTT

D gene: -
V gene: TRBV4-2
clone size: -
J gene: TRBJ1-2
CDR3 protein: CASSQPGQRYYGYTF
CDR3 DNA: TGTGCCAGCAGCCAGCCAGGACAGCGCTACTATGGCTACACCTTC

D gene: -
V gene: TRBV10-3
clone size: -
J gene: TRBJ2-1
CDR3 protein: CAIGIGDEQFF
CDR3 DNA: TGTGCCATTGGAATAGGGGATGAGCAGTTCTTC

D gene: -
V gene: TRBV5-1
clone size: -
J gene: TRBJ2-5
CDR3 protein: CASSLAASRETQYF
CDR3 DNA: TGCGCCAGCAGCTTGGCGGCTAGCAGGGAGACCCAGTACTTC

D gene: TRBD1
V gene: TRBV11-3
clone size: -
J gene: TRBJ2-7
CDR3 protein: CASSRDRNSYEQYF
CDR3 DNA: TGTGCCAGCAGTCGGGACAGAAACTCCTACGAGCAGTACTTC

D gene: -
V gene: TRBV2
clone size: -
J gene: TRBJ2-7
CDR3 protein: CASRYEFYEQYF
CDR3 DNA: TGTGCCAGCAGATATGAATTTTACGAGCAGTACTTC